This T cell receptor (beta chain) was documented in a study of T cells after yellow fever vaccination. TCRdb re-called the 5' RACE reads with MiXCR, one entry per CDR3 protein. The data show more than 450,000 distinct CDR3 sequences, with roughly 22% seen just once and roughly a sixth held by the top ten. Looked up from germline, CDR1 is SGHRS and CDR2 is YFSETQ. The CDR3 has 16 amino acids. With 4 bases clipped from V and 0 bases from J, the junction kept 6 bases outside the gene matches. Material: PBMCs, obtained approximately 22 days after the first yellow fever vaccination. The V call is TRBV5-1, the J call TRBJ2-1, with 8 bases that match TRBD2. This sequence was found in a man aged 18 to 29 who received the YFV17D yellow fever vaccine. The CDR3 spells CASSPVAGSSYNEQFF. The CDR3 DNA sequence: TGCGCCAGCAGCCCGGTAGCGGGAAGCTCCTACAATGAGCAGTTCTTC.